A single sample is the source of the 4 T cell receptor beta chains below, sequenced in a study of type 1 and type 2 diabetes patients. Amplification started from genomic DNA. Amplification of the beta chain CDR3 used 30 forward and 13 reverse multiplex primers. Via MiXCR, TCRdb re-called the multiplex PCR reads, giving one row per CDR3 protein. The data contain 280,000 or so distinct CDR3 sequences, around 47% of them seen just once; the ten biggest clones take up approximately 15%. The sequenced sample was peripheral blood mononuclear cells (PBMCs). These receptor sequences come from a man between 18 and 35 years old with type 2 diabetes.

This clonotype was counted a few times. The genes are TRBV2 and TRBJ1-5; D perhaps matches TRBD1 (5 bases). The CDR3 is made up of 14 amino acids. Germline V gene data show CDR1 as SNHLY and CDR2 as FYNNEI. V shed 4 bases and J shed 4 bases, with 11 bases lying between them. CDR3 amino acids: CASSGQGLNQPQHF. CDR3 coding DNA: TGTGCCAGCAGTGGCCAGGGCCTAAATCAGCCCCAGCATTTT.

The genes are TRBV7-9 and TRBJ2-1; TRBD1 aligns across 7 bases. There are 14 residues in the CDR3. CDR1 and CDR2 (germline): SEHNR, FQNEAQ (reference sequence). The ends lost 1 base at V and 6 bases at J; junction bases unmatched: 3. The CDR3 DNA follows: TGTGCCAGCAGCTTAGGGGCAGGGGGCAATGAGCAGTTCTTC. The encoded protein is CASSLGAGGNEQFF.

This clonotype has a handful of counts. V and J are TRBV19 and TRBJ2-7; 7 nucleotides match TRBD1. There are 15 residues in the CDR3. Per germline, CDR1 LNHDA and CDR2 SQIVND (reference sequence). The V and J ends lost 5 bases and 0 bases, in that order; junction bases with no gene match: 7. CDR3 amino acids: CASSGSGTASYEQYF. The CDR3 DNA sequence: TGTGCCAGTAGTGGCTCCGGGACAGCCTCCTACGAGCAGTACTTC.

This clonotype has only one observation. The gene calls are TRBV7-2 and TRBJ2-1, with D possibly TRBD2 on 6 matching bases. Trimming pared 5 bases from V and 10 bases from J, leaving 12 bases between. Germline V lookup: CDR1 SGHTA, CDR2 FQGNSA. The CDR3 is 12 residues long. The CDR3 nucleotides read TGTGCCAGCAGCAATACGGGGGACGAGCAGTTCTTC. It yields the protein CASSNTGDEQFF. The variable domain in full, completed from reference TRBV7-2 and TRBJ2-1, reads GAGVSQSPSNKVTEKGKDVELRCDPISGHTALYWYRQSLGQGLEFLIYFQGNSAPDKSGLPSDRFSAERTGGSVSTLTIQRTQQEDSAVYLCASSNTGDEQFFGPGTRLTVL.